These T cell receptor beta chains were read from a single sample in a study of molecular identifiers for immune sequencing clone quantification. One entry per CDR3 protein results from TCRdb running MiXCR on the PCR reads. The sample yields about 510,000 distinct CDR3 sequences, 20% to 25% seen once. What was sequenced was naive CD8+ T cells from blood, with Jurkat cell RNA spiked in. The receptor source for this set is a human donor in good health. Some libraries in this study had Jurkat cell RNA spiked in. The CDR3 runs from the conserved cysteine through the conserved F or W. A D gene is named only where the DNA matches it firmly. Only some rows state a clone size, as once, few, many or a class for expanded clones.

V	D	J	size	CDR3	DNA
TRBV4-3	-	TRBJ1-4	many	CASSQTANNEKLFF	TGCGCCAGCAGCCAAACAGCGAACAATGAAAAACTGTTTTTT
TRBV7-9	-	TRBJ1-1	-	CASSLSVLNTEAFF	TGTGCCAGCAGCTTAAGCGTTCTGAACACTGAAGCTTTCTTT
TRBV2	TRBD2	TRBJ2-1	-	CASKKLAGGHDEQFF	TGTGCCAGCAAAAAACTAGCGGGGGGCCACGATGAGCAGTTCTTC
TRBV6-4	-	TRBJ1-5	few	CASSPTATSNQPQHF	TGTGCCAGCAGTCCCACAGCGACCAGCAATCAGCCCCAGCATTTT
TRBV4-3	-	TRBJ2-7	few	CASSQDKAGYEQYF	TGCGCCAGCAGCCAAGATAAGGCCGGCTACGAGCAGTACTTC
TRBV6-2/TRBV6-3	TRBD2	TRBJ2-3	-	CASSYSGLAGADTQYF	TGTGCCAGCAGTTACTCGGGTCTAGCGGGAGCAGATACGCAGTATTTT
TRBV2	-	TRBJ2-6	-	CASRLHSGANVLTF	TGTGCCAGCAGGCTGCACTCTGGGGCCAACGTCCTGACTTTC
TRBV4-3	TRBD1	TRBJ1-1	few	CASSQGTGPNTEAFF	TGCGCCAGCAGCCAGGGGACAGGACCGAACACTGAAGCTTTCTTT
TRBV12-3/TRBV12-4	-	TRBJ1-1	many	CASSFEGINTEAFF	TGTGCCAGCAGTTTTGAGGGGATAAACACTGAAGCTTTCTTT
TRBV4-3	TRBD2	TRBJ2-7	-	CASSHGLARATYEQYF	TGCGCCAGCAGCCACGGACTAGCGCGGGCGACCTACGAGCAGTACTTC
TRBV12-3/TRBV12-4	-	TRBJ2-6	many	CATRQGSGANVLTF	TGTGCCACCAGGCAGGGCTCTGGGGCCAACGTCCTGACTTTC
TRBV7-6	-	TRBJ2-7	-	CASSLAPVPEYEQYF	TGTGCCAGCAGCTTAGCCCCAGTCCCGGAATACGAGCAGTACTTC
TRBV7-9	-	TRBJ1-4	few	CASSFPRGSNEKLFF	TGTGCCAGCAGCTTCCCGAGGGGGTCTAATGAAAAACTGTTTTTT
TRBV9	-	TRBJ2-5	many	CASSVGGAYQETQYF	TGTGCCAGCAGCGTAGGAGGAGCCTACCAAGAGACCCAGTACTTC
TRBV21-1	-	TRBJ2-1	few	CASSIPQRGGLGSSYNEQFF	TGTGCCAGCAGCATTCCCCAGCGGGGGGGCCTCGGTAGTTCCTACAATGAGCAGTTCTTC
TRBV28	-	TRBJ2-4	few	CATALGAKNIQYF	TGTGCCACCGCGCTTGGAGCCAAAAACATTCAGTACTTC
TRBV19	TRBD1	TRBJ1-5	-	CASSQPSGQGWFVNQPQHF	TGTGCCAGTAGTCAGCCGTCAGGACAGGGATGGTTCGTCAATCAGCCCCAGCATTTT
TRBV7-9	TRBD1	TRBJ2-3	-	CVSRTGTGATDTQYF	TGTGTCAGCAGGACCGGGACAGGGGCCACAGATACGCAGTATTTT
TRBV19	-	TRBJ1-5	few	CASSTGAQPQHF	TGTGCCAGTAGTACCGGGGCACAGCCCCAGCATTTT
TRBV24-1	TRBD1	TRBJ2-3	-	CATSDYGRQGITDTQYF	TGTGCCACCAGTGACTACGGCCGACAGGGAATCACAGATACGCAGTATTTT
TRBV27	-	TRBJ1-3	-	CASSAGVPSSGNTIYF	TGTGCCAGCAGCGCAGGGGTTCCCAGCTCTGGAAACACCATATATTTT
TRBV12-3/TRBV12-4	-	TRBJ2-7	-	CASTASPRLDEQYF	TGTGCCAGCACCGCAAGTCCTCGGCTGGACGAGCAGTACTTC
TRBV5-6	TRBD1	TRBJ1-1	many	CASTGQEATEAFF	TGTGCCAGCACTGGACAGGAGGCCACTGAAGCTTTCTTT
TRBV6-5	-	TRBJ2-7	many	CASKPSSGPYEQYF	TGTGCCAGCAAACCCTCGTCGGGTCCCTACGAGCAGTACTTC
TRBV9	-	TRBJ2-5	few	CASSVRQGLETQYF	TGTGCCAGCAGCGTCCGCCAGGGCCTGGAGACCCAGTACTTC
TRBV15	TRBD1	TRBJ2-7	-	CATSPTGTGAYEQYF	TGTGCCACCAGTCCAACCGGGACAGGGGCCTACGAGCAGTACTTC
TRBV5-8	-	TRBJ1-1	few	CASSLEVWLNTEAFF	TGTGCCAGCAGCTTGGAGGTCTGGTTGAACACTGAAGCTTTCTTT
TRBV7-9	-	TRBJ1-1	few	CASSSPQGMNTEAFF	TGTGCCAGCAGCTCGCCCCAGGGGATGAACACTGAAGCTTTCTTT
TRBV24-1	TRBD1	TRBJ2-5	-	CATSVGTGGYQETQYF	TGTGCCACCAGTGTGGGGACAGGGGGGTACCAAGAGACCCAGTACTTC
TRBV4-3	-	TRBJ1-1	-	CASSQDSGLGHAFF	TGCGCCAGCAGCCAAGATTCGGGACTGGGTCATGCTTTCTTT
TRBV13	-	TRBJ2-2	-	CASSPESRNTGELFF	TGTGCCAGCAGCCCCGAATCAAGGAACACCGGGGAGCTGTTTTTT
TRBV6-2/TRBV6-3	-	TRBJ1-5	-	CASRIRGDSNQPQHF	TGTGCCAGCAGGATAAGGGGAGATAGCAATCAGCCCCAGCATTTT
TRBV28	-	TRBJ2-7	many	CASSPTLGLAYEQYF	TGTGCCAGCAGTCCAACTCTAGGGTTAGCCTACGAGCAGTACTTC
TRBV11-2	-	TRBJ2-3	many	CASSLVVISTDTQYF	TGTGCCAGCAGCTTAGTCGTTATCAGCACAGATACGCAGTATTTT
TRBV5-3	TRBD2	TRBJ2-3	few	CASSAFPSGGAPDTQYF	TGTGCCAGCAGCGCCTTCCCTAGCGGGGGGGCCCCAGATACGCAGTATTTT
TRBV5-4	TRBD1	TRBJ2-7	-	CASSLQILDRDRGKGDEQYF	TGTGCCAGCAGCTTGCAGATTTTAGATCGGGACAGGGGGAAAGGTGACGAGCAGTACTTC
TRBV20-1	-	TRBJ2-1	-	CSARVSGIASYEQFF	TGCAGTGCTAGAGTTTCCGGGATAGCGAGCTACGAGCAGTTCTTC
TRBV28	-	TRBJ2-1	-	CASSLPNPAVSGLYNEQFF	TGTGCCAGCAGTTTACCTAACCCGGCTGTTAGCGGTCTCTACAATGAGCAGTTCTTC
TRBV7-9	-	TRBJ2-3	-	CASSSYFSPGTDTQYF	TGTGCCAGCAGCTCCTACTTCTCCCCTGGCACAGATACGCAGTATTTT
TRBV2	TRBD2	TRBJ2-1	-	CASSESIAGGRRGQFF	TGTGCCAGCAGTGAATCTATAGCGGGGGGCCGCCGGGGGCAGTTCTTC
TRBV9	TRBD2	TRBJ2-7	few	CASSPTSGRSEQYF	TGTGCCAGCAGCCCGACTAGCGGGAGGTCCGAGCAGTACTTC
TRBV4-3	TRBD2	TRBJ2-5	many	CASSQGGFLSGEETQYF	TGCGCCAGCAGCCAAGGTGGTTTTTTGAGCGGGGAAGAGACCCAGTACTTC
TRBV6-5	TRBD2	TRBJ2-3	-	CATLAGGTDTRYF	TGTGCCACTTTAGCGGGGGGCACAGATACGCGGTATTTT
TRBV6-1	-	TRBJ2-7	few	CASREQGFAHEQYF	TGTGCCAGCAGAGAACAAGGGTTTGCCCACGAGCAGTACTTC
TRBV11-2	-	TRBJ2-3	many	CASSDFLGSQYF	TGTGCCAGCAGCGATTTTTTAGGTTCGCAGTATTTT
TRBV4-1	TRBD1	TRBJ2-7	few	CASSPRDRDWEQYF	TGCGCCAGCAGCCCCCGGGACAGGGATTGGGAGCAGTACTTC
TRBV4-2	-	TRBJ2-1	many	CASSGTGTDPFAEQFF	TGTGCCAGCAGCGGAACCGGGACGGACCCTTTTGCTGAGCAGTTCTTC
TRBV6-5	-	TRBJ2-7	many	CASSYHGAYEQYF	TGTGCCAGCAGTTATCATGGAGCCTACGAGCAGTACTTC
TRBV20-1	-	TRBJ1-2	-	CSARDLSGNYGYTF	TGCAGTGCTAGAGATCTGAGTGGTAACTATGGCTACACCTTC
TRBV7-6	-	TRBJ1-2	few	CASSLAGGVYGYTF	TGTGCCAGCAGCTTAGCGGGTGGGGTCTATGGCTACACCTTC
TRBV11-2	-	TRBJ2-1	few	CASIGTQYNEQFF	TGTGCCAGTATCGGGACTCAATACAATGAGCAGTTCTTC
TRBV4-1	-	TRBJ2-6	-	CASSLMAGSGANVLTF	TGCGCCAGCAGCCTAATGGCGGGCTCTGGGGCCAACGTCCTGACTTTC
TRBV11-2	-	TRBJ2-5	few	CASSEDTYQETQYF	TGTGCCAGCAGCGAGGACACATACCAAGAGACCCAGTACTTC
TRBV2	TRBD1	TRBJ2-2	many	CASSVSTGLSNTGELFF	TGTGCCAGCAGTGTTTCGACAGGGCTATCGAACACCGGGGAGCTGTTTTTT
TRBV6-2/TRBV6-3	-	TRBJ1-5	many	CASAVDLSNQPQHF	TGTGCCAGCGCAGTGGACTTGAGCAATCAGCCCCAGCATTTT
TRBV11-2	-	TRBJ2-1	-	CVSSSHEGTPQFF	TGTGTCAGCAGCTCTCATGAGGGGACACCGCAGTTCTTC
TRBV28	TRBD1	TRBJ2-7	many	CASSNRGLYEQYF	TGTGCCAGCAGTAACAGGGGGCTCTACGAGCAGTACTTC
TRBV10-3	-	TRBJ2-7	-	CAIQADSYEQYF	TGTGCCATTCAAGCGGACAGCTACGAGCAGTACTTC
TRBV19	TRBD1	TRBJ2-3	-	CASSRQGAMDADTQYF	TGTGCCAGTAGCAGACAGGGGGCAATGGATGCAGATACGCAGTATTTT
TRBV4-3	-	TRBJ2-3	many	CASSPGALVVDTQYF	TGCGCCAGCAGCCCCGGCGCACTAGTAGTGGATACGCAGTATTTT